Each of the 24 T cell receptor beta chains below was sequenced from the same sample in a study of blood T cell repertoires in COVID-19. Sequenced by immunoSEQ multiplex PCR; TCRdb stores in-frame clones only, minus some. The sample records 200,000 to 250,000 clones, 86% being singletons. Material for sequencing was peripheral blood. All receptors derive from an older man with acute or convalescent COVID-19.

CDR3 DNA sequence: TGTGCCAGCAGTACCAACTATAATGAGCAGTTCTTC. As protein: CASSTNYNEQFF. The chain couples TRBV12-3 or TRBV12-4 to TRBJ2-1; D gene unclear. This CDR3 region has 12 residues. V was trimmed by 5 bases and J by 7 bases, leaving 9 bases between them.

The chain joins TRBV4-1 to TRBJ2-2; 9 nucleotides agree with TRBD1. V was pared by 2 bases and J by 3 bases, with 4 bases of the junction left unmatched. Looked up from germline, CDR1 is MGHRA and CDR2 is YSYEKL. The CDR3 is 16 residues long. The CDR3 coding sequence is TGCGCCAGCAGCCAAACAGGGGGCTACGACACCGGGGAGCTGTTTTTT. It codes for CASSQTGGYDTGELFF.

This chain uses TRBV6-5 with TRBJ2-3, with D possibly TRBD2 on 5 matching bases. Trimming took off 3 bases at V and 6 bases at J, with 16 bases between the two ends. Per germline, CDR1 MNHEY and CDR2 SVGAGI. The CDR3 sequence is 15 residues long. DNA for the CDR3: TGTGCCAGCAGTTATATTGGGTCCCGCGGGGATACGCAGTATTTT. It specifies CASSYIGSRGDTQYF.

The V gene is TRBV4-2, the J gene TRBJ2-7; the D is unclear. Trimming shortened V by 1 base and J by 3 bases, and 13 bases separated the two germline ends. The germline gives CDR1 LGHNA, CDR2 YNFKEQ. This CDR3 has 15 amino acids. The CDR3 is CASSQGLGNLYEQYF. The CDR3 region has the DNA TGTGCCAGCAGCCAAGGACTCGGAAATCTCTACGAGCAGTACTTC.

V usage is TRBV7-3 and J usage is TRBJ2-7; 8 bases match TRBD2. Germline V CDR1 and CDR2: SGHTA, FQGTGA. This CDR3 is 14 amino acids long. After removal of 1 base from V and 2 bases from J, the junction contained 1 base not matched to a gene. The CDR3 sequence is CASSLKRGPYEQYF. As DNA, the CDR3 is TGTGCCAGCAGCTTAAAGCGGGGGCCCTACGAGCAGTACTTC.

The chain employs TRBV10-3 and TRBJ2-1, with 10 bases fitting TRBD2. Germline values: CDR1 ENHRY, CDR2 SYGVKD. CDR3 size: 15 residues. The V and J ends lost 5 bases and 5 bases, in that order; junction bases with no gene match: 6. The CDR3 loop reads CAISNNLAGDNEQFF. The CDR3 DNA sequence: TGTGCCATCAGTAACAATCTAGCGGGAGACAATGAGCAGTTCTTC.

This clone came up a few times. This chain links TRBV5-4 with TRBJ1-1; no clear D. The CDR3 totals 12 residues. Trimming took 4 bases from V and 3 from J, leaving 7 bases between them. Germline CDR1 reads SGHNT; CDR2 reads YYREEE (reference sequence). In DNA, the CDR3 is TGTGCCAGCAGCCCTCGAGACACTGAAGCTTTCTTT. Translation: CASSPRDTEAFF.

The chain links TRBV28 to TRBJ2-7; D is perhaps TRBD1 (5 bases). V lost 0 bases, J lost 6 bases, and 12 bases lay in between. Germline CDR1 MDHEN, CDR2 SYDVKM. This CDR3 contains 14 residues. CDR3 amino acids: CASSLCRKGCEQYF. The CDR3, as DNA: TGTGCCAGCAGTTTATGCCGTAAGGGGTGCGAGCAGTACTTC.

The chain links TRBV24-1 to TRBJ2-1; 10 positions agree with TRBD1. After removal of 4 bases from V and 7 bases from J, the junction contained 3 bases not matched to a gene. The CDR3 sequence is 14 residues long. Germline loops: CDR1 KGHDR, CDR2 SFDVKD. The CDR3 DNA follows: TGTGCCACCAGTGACCGGACAGGGGGGAATGAGCAGTTCTTC. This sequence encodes CATSDRTGGNEQFF.

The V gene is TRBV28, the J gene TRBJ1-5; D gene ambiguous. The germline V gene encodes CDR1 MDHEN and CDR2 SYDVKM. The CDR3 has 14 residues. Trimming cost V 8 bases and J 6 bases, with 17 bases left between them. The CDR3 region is CASDRPGLGQPQHF. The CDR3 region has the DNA TGTGCCAGCGACCGACCGGGTTTGGGTCAGCCCCAGCATTTT.

As DNA, the CDR3 is TGTGCCACCAGTGACCCGACAGGGGGCATCACAGATACGCAGTATTTT. Residues: CATSDPTGGITDTQYF. The rearrangement joins TRBV24-1 to TRBJ2-3; the match to TRBD1 covers 10 bases. The CDR3 runs to 16 residues. CDR1 and CDR2 from the germline V gene are KGHDR and SFDVKD. V dropped 4 bases and J dropped 2; count of bases not matched to a gene: 5.

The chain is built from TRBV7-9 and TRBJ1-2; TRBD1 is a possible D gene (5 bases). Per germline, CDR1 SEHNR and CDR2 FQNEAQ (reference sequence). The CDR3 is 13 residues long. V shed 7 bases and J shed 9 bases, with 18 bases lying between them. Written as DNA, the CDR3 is TGTGCCAGCACCCTGGCAGGGAGGGAGAGCTACACCTTC. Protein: CASTLAGRESYTF. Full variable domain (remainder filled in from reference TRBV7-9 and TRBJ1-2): DTGVSQNPRHKITKRGQNVTFRCDPISEHNRLYWYRQTLGQGPEFLTYFQNEAQLEKSRLLSDRFSAERPKGSFSTLEIQRTEQGDSAMYLCASTLAGRESYTFGSGTRLTVV.

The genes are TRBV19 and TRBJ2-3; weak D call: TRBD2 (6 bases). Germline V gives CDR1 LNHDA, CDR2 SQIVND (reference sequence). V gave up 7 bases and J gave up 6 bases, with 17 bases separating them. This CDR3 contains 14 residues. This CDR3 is CASTSGGVGDTQYF. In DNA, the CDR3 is TGTGCCAGTACCTCCGGGGGTGTGGGGGATACGCAGTATTTT.

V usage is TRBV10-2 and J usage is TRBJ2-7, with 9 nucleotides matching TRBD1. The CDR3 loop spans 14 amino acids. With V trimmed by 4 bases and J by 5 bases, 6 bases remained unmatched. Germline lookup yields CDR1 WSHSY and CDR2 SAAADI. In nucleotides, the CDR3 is TGCGCCAGCAGTGGGGGGACAGGGATTAACGAGCAGTACTTC. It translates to CASSGGTGINEQYF.

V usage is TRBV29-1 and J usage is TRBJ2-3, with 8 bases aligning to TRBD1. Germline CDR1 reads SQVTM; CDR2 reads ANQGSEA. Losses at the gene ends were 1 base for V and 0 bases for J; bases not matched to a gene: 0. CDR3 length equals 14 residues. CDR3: CSVEGQGSTDTQYF. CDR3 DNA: TGCAGCGTTGAAGGACAGGGGAGCACAGATACGCAGTATTTT.

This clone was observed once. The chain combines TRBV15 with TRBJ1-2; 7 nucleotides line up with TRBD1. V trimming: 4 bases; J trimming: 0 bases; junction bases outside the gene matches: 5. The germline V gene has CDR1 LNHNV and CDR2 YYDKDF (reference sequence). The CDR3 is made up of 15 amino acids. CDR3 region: CATSKDRVANYGYTF. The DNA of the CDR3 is TGTGCCACCAGCAAAGACAGGGTAGCTAACTATGGCTACACCTTC.

This chain's CDR3 is CASSLGSREKLFF. The DNA of the CDR3 is TGTGCCAGCAGCTTAGGGTCTCGGGAAAAACTGTTTTTT. The chain is built from TRBV7-8 and TRBJ1-4; D unclear. The germline V and J ends were trimmed by 1 base and 8 bases, with 8 bases remaining between them. Germline assignment: CDR1 SGHVS and CDR2 FQNEAQ. The length of the CDR3 is 13 residues.

CDR3 residues: CASSLTRGETQYF. The CDR3 DNA follows: TGTGCCAGCAGCTTAACTCGGGGGGAGACCCAGTACTTC. The chain couples TRBV7-3 to TRBJ2-5; D is possibly TRBD2 (6 bases). V was pared by 0 bases and J by 5 bases, with 7 bases between. The CDR3 extends over 13 amino acids. Germline CDR1 is SGHTA and CDR2 is FQGTGA.

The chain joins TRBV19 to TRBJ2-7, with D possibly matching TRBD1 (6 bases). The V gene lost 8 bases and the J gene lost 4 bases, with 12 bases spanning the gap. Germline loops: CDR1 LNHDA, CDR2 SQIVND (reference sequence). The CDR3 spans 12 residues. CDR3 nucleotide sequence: TGTGCCAGTTGGGACAAGCTATACGAGCAGTACGTC. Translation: CASWDKLYEQYV.

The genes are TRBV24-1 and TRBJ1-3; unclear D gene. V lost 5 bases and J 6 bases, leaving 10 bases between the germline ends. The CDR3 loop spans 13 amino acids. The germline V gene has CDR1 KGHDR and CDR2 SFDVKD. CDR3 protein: CATSGGDENTIYF. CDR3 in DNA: TGTGCCACCAGTGGCGGGGATGAAAACACCATATATTTT.

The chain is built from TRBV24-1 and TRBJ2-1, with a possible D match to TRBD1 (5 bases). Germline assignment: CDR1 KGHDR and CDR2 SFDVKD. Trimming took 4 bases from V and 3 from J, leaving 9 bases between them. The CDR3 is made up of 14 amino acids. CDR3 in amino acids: CATSDFDSYNEQFF. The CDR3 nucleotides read TGTGCCACCAGTGACTTCGACAGCTACAATGAGCAGTTCTTC.

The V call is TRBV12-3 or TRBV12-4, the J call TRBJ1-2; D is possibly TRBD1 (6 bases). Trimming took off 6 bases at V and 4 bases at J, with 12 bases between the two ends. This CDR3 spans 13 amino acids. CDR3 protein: CASRRGGSYGYTF. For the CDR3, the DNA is TGTGCCAGCAGAAGGGGGGGCAGCTATGGCTACACCTTC.

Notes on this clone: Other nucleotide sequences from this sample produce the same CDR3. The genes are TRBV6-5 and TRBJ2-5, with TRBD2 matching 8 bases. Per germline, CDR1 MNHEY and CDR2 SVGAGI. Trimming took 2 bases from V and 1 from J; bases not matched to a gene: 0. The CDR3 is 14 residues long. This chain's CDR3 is CASSYLAGQETQYF. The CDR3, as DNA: TGTGCCAGCAGTTACCTAGCGGGCCAAGAGACCCAGTACTTC.

The CDR3 is CASSSGTRASEAFF. Here the CDR3 DNA reads TGTGCCAGCAGTTCCGGGACACGGGCCAGTGAAGCTTTCTTT. This chain uses TRBV28 with TRBJ1-1, with D perhaps TRBD1 (6 bases). The germline V and J ends were trimmed by 4 bases and 7 bases, with 16 bases remaining between them. Germline V gives CDR1 MDHEN, CDR2 SYDVKM. The CDR3 loop spans 14 amino acids.